This TCR beta chain came from a study of OX40 agonist ivuxolimab in advanced cancers. About the research overall: Patients treated during dose escalation were battling hepatocellular carcinoma, melanoma, renal cell or head and neck cancer. Study findings and constraints: Relative to CD4+, CD8+ T cells held more expanded clones on average. The expanded peripheral T cells' antigen specificity was not determined. Several nonresponders also turned out to have low normalized T-cell clonal expansion.

The CDR3 totals 14 residues. The V gene's germline CDR1 is SGHTA and CDR2 FQGNSA. V was shortened by 4 bases and J by 0 bases, with 8 bases between the two germline ends. This clone is labeled as medium-sized (0.01 to 0.1%). The antigen remains undetermined. Assay used: immunoSEQ multiplex PCR; TCRdb lists only in-frame clones, some missing. Of tens of thousands of clones detected, 65% to 90% appear once; the ten largest clones hold more than 0.45%. This sample comprised CD4+ or CD8+ T cells sorted from blood, obtained in a trial of the OX40 agonist ivuxolimab. The TCR was taken from an adult with an advanced solid tumor such as melanoma, head and neck, liver or kidney cancer. The chain uses TRBV7-2 and TRBJ2-3; no reliable D call. CDR3 nucleotide sequence: TGTGCCAGCAGCTCTTCTCTGAGCACAGATACGCAGTATTTT. This sequence encodes CASSSSLSTDTQYF.